This TCR beta chain was found in a study of cytomegalovirus exposure and HLA in healthy donors. Primers included in the PCR were 60 Vbeta and 13 Jbeta primers. Here immunoSEQ multiplex PCR was the method, and the copy in TCRdb shows in-frame clones only, minus some. The data contain around 130,000 clones, approximately 84% of them singletons. In this sample, this clone turned up a few times. The antigen is not known. Study-wide results and limits: Later, an analysis found that common viral pathogens appeared to be linked with several of the most significant clusters. Cytomegalovirus status, reportedly, was diagnosed with high specificity and sensitivity by the classifier.

Germline V gene lookup returns CDR1 MGHRA and CDR2 YSYEKL. This CDR3 is 15 amino acids long. The ends were cut back, 0 bases at V and 2 bases at J, with 10 bases in the middle. The specimen sequenced was PBMCs. This clonotype was obtained from a young woman in good health and CMV-seronegative. This chain links TRBV4-1 with TRBJ1-2; no reliable D call. CDR3 loop: CASSQDQTRNYGYTF. DNA for the CDR3: TGCGCCAGCAGCCAAGATCAGACACGCAACTATGGCTACACCTTC.